This record covers a single T cell receptor beta chain. The antigen remains unidentified. PCR involved 60 Vbeta and 13 Jbeta primers. The repertoire was sequenced with immunoSEQ multiplex PCR; TCRdb's copy has only in-frame clones and lacks some. The sample holds some 190,000 clones; around 87% are singletons and the top ten take under 2%. This sample is part of a study of cytomegalovirus exposure and HLA in healthy donors. Regarding the study as a whole: HLA allele associations emerged for about 16,000 TCR beta sequences in a later analysis, at 0.05 false discovery rate. Further analysis, carried out later, found HLA-associated TCR beta chains more clonally expanded than equally common other chains. The listing of 150 to 200 TCR beta chains classed them as cytomegalovirus-associated. The Asian-associated ancestry cluster reportedly had fewer N-insertions than the approximately 700-donor mean in a later analysis.

V lost 5 bases and J lost 4; bases outside the gene matches: 13. CDR1 and CDR2 from the germline V gene are MGHDK and SYGVNS. This CDR3 region has 16 residues. The chain recombines TRBV25-1 with TRBJ2-5, with 7 bases fitting TRBD1. This clonotype originated in a young woman in good health and CMV-seronegative. The sequenced material came from PBMCs. The CDR3 is CASSRITGAGGETQYF. Here the CDR3 DNA reads TGTGCCAGCAGTCGTATTACAGGGGCTGGGGGAGAGACCCAGTACTTC.